The entry that follows covers one T cell receptor beta chain sequence. Antigen specificity is unknown. Germline CDR1 and CDR2: SGHNT and YENEEA. This CDR3 contains 14 residues. V was shortened by 4 bases and J by 7 bases, with 16 bases between the two germline ends. Target depth was 1 in 200,000 to 1 in 1 million T cells, about 10x per clonotype. The assay was immunoSEQ multiplex PCR, and TCRdb's table has in-frame clones only and misses some. The table lists 150,000 or so clones, 84% of them singletons. The data stem from a study of cytotoxic CD8 clonotypes in ibrutinib-treated CLL. Overall study findings and caveats: Clonality was higher at ibrutinib response and returned toward baseline at progression. Private clonotypes, not public ones, expanded at ibrutinib response.

The sequences come from PBMCs, collected after 24 months of ibrutinib treatment. This sequence was found in a human donor with chronic lymphocytic leukemia. The V gene is TRBV11-3, the J gene TRBJ2-5; no firm D call. CDR3 amino acids: CASSSSVGSPTQYF. In DNA, the CDR3 is TGTGCCAGCAGCTCCTCGGTCGGCTCTCCGACCCAGTACTTC.